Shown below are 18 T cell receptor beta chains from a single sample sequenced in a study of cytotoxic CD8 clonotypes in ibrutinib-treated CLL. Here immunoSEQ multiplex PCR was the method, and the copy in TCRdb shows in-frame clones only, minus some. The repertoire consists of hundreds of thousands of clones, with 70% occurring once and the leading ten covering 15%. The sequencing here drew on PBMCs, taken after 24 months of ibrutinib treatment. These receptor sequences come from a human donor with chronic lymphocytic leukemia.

CDR3 loop: CASSLAGTSGLMLYF. CDR3 nucleotide sequence: TGTGCCAGCAGCTTAGCCGGGACTAGCGGGCTAATGTTGTACTTC. The rearrangement links TRBV7-2 to TRBJ2-5, with 12 positions matching TRBD2. This CDR3 region has 15 residues. Trimming cost V 0 bases and J 13 bases; bases outside gene matches: 9. Germline CDR1 SGHTA, CDR2 FQGNSA.

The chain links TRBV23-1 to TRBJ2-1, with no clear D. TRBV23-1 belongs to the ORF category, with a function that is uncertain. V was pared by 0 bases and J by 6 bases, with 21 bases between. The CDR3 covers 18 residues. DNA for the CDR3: TGCGCCAGCAGTCAATCTATGGGCGGCACCGCCCCAATCAATGAGCAGTTCTTC. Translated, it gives CASSQSMGGTAPINEQFF.

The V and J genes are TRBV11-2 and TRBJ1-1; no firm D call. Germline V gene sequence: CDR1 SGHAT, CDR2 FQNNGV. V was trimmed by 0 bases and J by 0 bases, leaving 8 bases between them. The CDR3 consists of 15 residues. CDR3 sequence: CASSLDGRMNTEAFF. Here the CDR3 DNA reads TGTGCCAGCAGCTTAGATGGTCGGATGAACACTGAAGCTTTCTTT.

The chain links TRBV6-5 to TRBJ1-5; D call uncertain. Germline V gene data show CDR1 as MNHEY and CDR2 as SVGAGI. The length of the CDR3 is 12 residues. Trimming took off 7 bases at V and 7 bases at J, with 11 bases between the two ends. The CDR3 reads CASTSKGQPQHF. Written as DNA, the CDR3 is TGTGCCAGCACTTCGAAAGGGCAGCCCCAGCATTTT.

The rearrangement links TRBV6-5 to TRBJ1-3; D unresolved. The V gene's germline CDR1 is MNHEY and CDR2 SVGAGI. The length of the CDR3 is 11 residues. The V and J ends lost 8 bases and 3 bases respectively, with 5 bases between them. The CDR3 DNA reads TGTGCCAGCCAGCTTGGAAACACCATATATTTT. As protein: CASQLGNTIYF.

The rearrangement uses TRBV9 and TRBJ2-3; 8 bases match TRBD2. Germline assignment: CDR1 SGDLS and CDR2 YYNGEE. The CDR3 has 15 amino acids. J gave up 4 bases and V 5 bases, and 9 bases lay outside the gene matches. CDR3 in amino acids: CASSLSGKDSDTQYF. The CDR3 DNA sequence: TGTGCCAGCAGTCTTAGCGGGAAGGACTCAGATACGCAGTATTTT.

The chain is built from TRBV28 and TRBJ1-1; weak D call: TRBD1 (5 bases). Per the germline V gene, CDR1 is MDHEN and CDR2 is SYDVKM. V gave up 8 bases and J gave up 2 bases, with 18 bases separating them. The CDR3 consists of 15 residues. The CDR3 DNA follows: TGTGCCAGCTCGACGGGGGGGGATCCCAACACTGAAGCTTTCTTT. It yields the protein CASSTGGDPNTEAFF. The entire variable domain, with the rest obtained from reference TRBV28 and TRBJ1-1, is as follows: DVKVTQSSRYLVKRTGEKVFLECVQDMDHENMFWYRQDPGLGLRLIYFSYDVKMKEKGDIPEGYSVSREKKERFSLILESASTNQTSMYLCASSTGGDPNTEAFFGQGTRLTVV.

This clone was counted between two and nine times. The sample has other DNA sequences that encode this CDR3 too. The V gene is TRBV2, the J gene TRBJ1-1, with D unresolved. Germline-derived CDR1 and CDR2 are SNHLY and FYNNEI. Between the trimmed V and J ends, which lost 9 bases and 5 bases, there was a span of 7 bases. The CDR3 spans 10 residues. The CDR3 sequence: CASRGTEAFF. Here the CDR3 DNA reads TGTGCCAGTCGGGGAACTGAAGCTTTCTTT. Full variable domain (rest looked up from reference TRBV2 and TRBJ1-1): EPEVTQTPSHQVTQMGQEVILRCVPISNHLYFYWYRQILGQKVEFLVSFYNNEISEKSEIFDDQFSVERPDGSNFTLKIRSTKLEDSAMYFCASRGTEAFFGQGTRLTVV.

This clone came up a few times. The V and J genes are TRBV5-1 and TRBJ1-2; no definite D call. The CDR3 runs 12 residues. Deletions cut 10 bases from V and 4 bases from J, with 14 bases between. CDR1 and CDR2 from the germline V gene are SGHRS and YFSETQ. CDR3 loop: CASSEGSYGYTF. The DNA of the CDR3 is TGCGCCTCAAGCGAGGGCAGCTATGGCTACACCTTC.

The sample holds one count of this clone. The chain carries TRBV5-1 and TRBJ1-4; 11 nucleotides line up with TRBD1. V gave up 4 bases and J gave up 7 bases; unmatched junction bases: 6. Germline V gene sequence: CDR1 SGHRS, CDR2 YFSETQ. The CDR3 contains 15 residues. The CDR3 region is CASSVGQGAFEKLFF. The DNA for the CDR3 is TGCGCCAGCAGCGTCGGACAGGGGGCTTTTGAAAAACTGTTTTTT.

CDR3 sequence: CASNLDRANGEQYF. The CDR3 bases are TGTGCCAGCAACCTGGACAGGGCAAACGGGGAGCAGTACTTC. V usage is TRBV28 and J usage is TRBJ2-7; 8 bases are a match to TRBD1. The CDR3 is 14 amino acids. The germline gives CDR1 MDHEN, CDR2 SYDVKM. V trimming: 7 bases; J trimming: 7 bases; junction bases outside the gene matches: 12.

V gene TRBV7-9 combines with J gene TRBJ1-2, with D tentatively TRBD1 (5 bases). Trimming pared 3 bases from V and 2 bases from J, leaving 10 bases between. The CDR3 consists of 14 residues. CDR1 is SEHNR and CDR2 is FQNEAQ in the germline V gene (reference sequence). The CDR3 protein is CASSFWGSNYGYTF. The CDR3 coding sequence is TGTGCCAGCAGCTTTTGGGGGTCCAACTATGGCTACACCTTC.

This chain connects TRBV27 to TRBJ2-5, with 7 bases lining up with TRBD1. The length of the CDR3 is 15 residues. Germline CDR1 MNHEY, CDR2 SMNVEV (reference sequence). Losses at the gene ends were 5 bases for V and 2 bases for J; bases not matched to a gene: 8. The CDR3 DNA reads TGTGCCAGCAGTCGCAGAAGACAGGGTCAAGAGACCCAGTACTTC. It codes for CASSRRRQGQETQYF.

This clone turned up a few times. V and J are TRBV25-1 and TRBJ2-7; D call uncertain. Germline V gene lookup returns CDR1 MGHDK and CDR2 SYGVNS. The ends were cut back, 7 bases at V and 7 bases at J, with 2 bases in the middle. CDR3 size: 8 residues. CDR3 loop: CASKEQYF. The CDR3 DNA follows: TGTGCCAGCAAAGAGCAGTACTTC.

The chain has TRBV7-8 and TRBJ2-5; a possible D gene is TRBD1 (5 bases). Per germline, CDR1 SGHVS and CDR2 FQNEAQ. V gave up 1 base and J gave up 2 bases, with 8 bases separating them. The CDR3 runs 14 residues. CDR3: CASSLGGWQETQYF. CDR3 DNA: TGTGCCAGCAGCTTAGGGGGCTGGCAAGAGACCCAGTACTTC.

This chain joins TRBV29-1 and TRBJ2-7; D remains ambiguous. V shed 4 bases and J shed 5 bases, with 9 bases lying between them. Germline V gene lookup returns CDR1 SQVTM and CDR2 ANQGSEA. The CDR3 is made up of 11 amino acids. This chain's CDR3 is CSVVLAHEQYF. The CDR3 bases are TGCAGCGTTGTTCTGGCGCACGAGCAGTACTTC.

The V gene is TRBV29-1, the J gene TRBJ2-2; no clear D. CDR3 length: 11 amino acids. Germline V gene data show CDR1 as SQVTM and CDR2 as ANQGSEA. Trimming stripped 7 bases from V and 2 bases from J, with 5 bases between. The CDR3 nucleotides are TGCAGCGCCATAAACACCGGGGAGCTGTTTTTT. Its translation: CSAINTGELFF.

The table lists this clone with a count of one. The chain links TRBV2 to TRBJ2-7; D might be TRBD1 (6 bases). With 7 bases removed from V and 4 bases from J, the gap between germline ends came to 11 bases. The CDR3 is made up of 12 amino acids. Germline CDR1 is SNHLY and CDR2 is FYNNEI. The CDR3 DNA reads TGTGCCAGCACGGAACAGGGTTACGAGCAGTACTTC. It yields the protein CASTEQGYEQYF.